A selection of T cell receptor beta chains follows, all from one sample in a study of blood T cell repertoires in COVID-19. Clones were sequenced by immunoSEQ multiplex PCR, and TCRdb holds only the in-frame ones, with some missing. This sample carries about 300,000 clones, 83% of them seen once, and the ten largest clones take more than 8%. Input material: peripheral blood. The receptor source for this set is a woman aged 50 to 65 who had recovered from COVID-19. Each CDR3 is given with its conserved first and last residue. A D gene is named only where the DNA matches it firmly. Clone size is not always given. Where it is, it says once, few, many or a class for expanded clones.

V	D	size	J	CDR3	DNA
TRBV2	-	-	TRBJ1-2	CASSPSGPGGYTF	TGTGCCAGCAGTCCTTCAGGGCCCGGGGGCTACACCTTC
TRBV7-2	TRBD1	-	TRBJ1-2	CASSLGAGGNYGYTF	TGTGCCAGCAGCTTAGGGGCAGGGGGGAACTATGGCTACACCTTC
TRBV27	TRBD2	-	TRBJ2-3	CASNLRGGTDTQYF	TGTGCCAGCAACCTTAGGGGAGGGACAGATACGCAGTATTTT
TRBV4-2	TRBD2	-	TRBJ2-3	CASSQEPSGRVSTDTQYF	TGTGCCAGCAGCCAAGAGCCTAGCGGGAGGGTTAGCACAGATACGCAGTATTTT
TRBV18	-	-	TRBJ1-1	CASSRDQARGNTEAFF	TGTGCCAGCTCACGTGACCAGGCCAGGGGCAACACTGAAGCTTTCTTT
TRBV10-3	-	-	TRBJ2-7	CAISDSVRKAGYEQYF	TGTGCCATCAGTGACTCAGTCCGGAAGGCGGGCTACGAGCAGTACTTC
TRBV5-1	TRBD1	once	TRBJ2-3	CASSLADRGGDTQYF	TGCGCCAGCAGCTTGGCTGACAGGGGCGGCGATACGCAGTATTTT
TRBV5-1	TRBD2	-	TRBJ2-5	CASSLGLAGGLQGETQYF	TGCGCCAGCAGCTTGGGACTAGCGGGAGGCCTTCAGGGGGAGACCCAGTACTTC
TRBV4-2	TRBD1	many	TRBJ1-1	CASSQDLGGQVFTEAFF	TGTGCCAGCAGCCAAGATTTGGGAGGACAGGTGTTCACTGAAGCTTTCTTT
TRBV11-1	-	-	TRBJ2-5	CASSLAGTQYQETQYF	TGTGCCAGCAGCTTAGCAGGGACACAGTACCAAGAGACCCAGTACTTC
TRBV7-8	-	-	TRBJ2-2	CASSLNSGSGELFF	TGTGCCAGCAGCTTAAATAGCGGTTCCGGGGAGCTGTTTTTT
TRBV4-3	-	-	TRBJ2-7	CASSQARGRPYEQYF	TGCGCCAGCAGCCAAGCTCGGGGAAGACCCTACGAGCAGTACTTC
TRBV18	TRBD1	-	TRBJ1-5	CASSTGTVSNQPQHF	TGTGCCAGCTCAACCGGGACAGTGAGCAATCAGCCCCAGCATTTT
TRBV2	TRBD2	-	TRBJ2-1	CASSDLAGGYNEQFF	TGTGCCAGCAGTGATCTAGCGGGGGGCTACAATGAGCAGTTCTTC
TRBV29-1	-	-	TRBJ1-2	CSVVRGAPNYGYTF	TGCAGCGTTGTTCGGGGGGCGCCGAACTATGGCTACACCTTC
TRBV19	-	-	TRBJ2-6	CASRLQGSGANVLTF	TGTGCCAGTAGACTACAGGGCTCTGGGGCCAACGTCCTGACTTTC
TRBV4-1	-	-	TRBJ2-1	CASSQYERLYNEQFF	TGCGCCAGCAGCCAATACGAGCGGTTATACAATGAGCAGTTCTTC
TRBV24-1	TRBD1	-	TRBJ1-5	CATRGGGTGNQPQHF	TGTGCCACCAGGGGTGGCGGGACAGGGAATCAGCCCCAGCATTTT
TRBV7-9	-	-	TRBJ1-3	CASSLVETAGNTIYF	TGTGCCAGCAGCTTAGTCGAGACAGCTGGAAACACCATATATTTT
TRBV6-5	TRBD1	many	TRBJ2-7	CASSYQTGGGYEQYF	TGTGCCAGCAGTTATCAGACAGGGGGGGGCTACGAGCAGTACTTC
TRBV28	-	-	TRBJ2-6	CASSLQRQSSGANVLTF	TGTGCCAGCAGCCTACAGAGACAAAGCTCTGGGGCCAACGTCCTGACTTTC
TRBV10-3	-	-	TRBJ1-4	CAIRPDSGAGEKLFF	TGTGCCATCAGGCCGGACAGTGGCGCGGGTGAAAAACTGTTTTTT
TRBV27	-	-	TRBJ2-3	CASSSPSRDTQYF	TGTGCCAGCAGTTCGCCGAGCCGCGATACGCAGTATTTT
TRBV28	-	-	TRBJ1-1	CASSSLGAGNTEAFF	TGTGCCAGCAGTAGCCTGGGCGCGGGGAACACTGAAGCTTTCTTT
TRBV7-7	-	-	TRBJ1-1	CASSPYTGNEAFF	TGTGCCAGCAGCCCTTATACGGGGAATGAAGCTTTCTTT
TRBV7-6	TRBD2	-	TRBJ2-5	CASSPRWGGDQETQYF	TGTGCCAGCAGCCCACGGTGGGGGGGAGATCAAGAGACCCAGTACTTC
TRBV12-3/TRBV12-4	-	-	TRBJ1-3	CASSLTAGNTIYF	TGTGCCAGCAGTTTAACTGCTGGAAACACCATATATTTT
TRBV6-5	TRBD1	few	TRBJ2-1	CASSQGQGEFF	TGTGCCAGCAGCCAGGGACAGGGCGAGTTCTTC
TRBV18	-	-	TRBJ2-7	CASSEGQLYEQYF	TGTGCCAGCTCAGAAGGACAGCTCTACGAGCAGTACTTC
TRBV21-1	-	-	TRBJ2-7	CASSKARGTSLELDYEQYF	TGTGCCAGCAGCAAAGCAAGGGGGACTAGCTTGGAACTCGACTACGAGCAGTACTTC
TRBV19	-	-	TRBJ1-2	CASSALRGQGNYGYTF	TGTGCCAGTAGTGCATTAAGGGGACAAGGCAACTATGGCTACACCTTC
TRBV10-3	-	-	TRBJ2-5	CAISGTAYQETQYF	TGTGCCATCAGTGGGACAGCATACCAAGAGACCCAGTACTTC
TRBV29-1	-	-	TRBJ2-2	CSFWRDESGELFF	TGCAGCTTTTGGCGGGACGAATCCGGGGAGCTGTTTTTT
TRBV7-9	TRBD1	-	TRBJ1-1	CASSLETGRTEAFF	TGTGCCAGCAGCTTAGAGACAGGGAGGACTGAAGCTTTCTTT
TRBV6-6	TRBD1	-	TRBJ2-7	CASSPGQTYEQYF	TGTGCCAGCAGTCCGGGACAGACTTACGAGCAGTACTTC
TRBV5-6	-	-	TRBJ1-5	CASSLDRLGPQHF	TGTGCCAGCAGCTTGGACAGGTTAGGGCCCCAGCATTTT
TRBV5-4	-	-	TRBJ1-2	CASSLVGRGIGYGYTF	TGTGCCAGCAGCTTGGTGGGGAGGGGGATAGGGTATGGCTACACCTTC
TRBV7-2	TRBD1	-	TRBJ1-2	CASSPSGQGAPYGYTF	TGTGCCAGCAGCCCCAGCGGTCAGGGGGCGCCCTATGGCTACACCTTC
TRBV9	-	-	TRBJ1-2	CASSVSDTPSYGYTF	TGTGCCAGCAGCGTATCGGACACTCCTTCATATGGCTACACCTTC
TRBV3-1/TRBV3-2	TRBD1	-	TRBJ2-7	CASSPLDRAYEQYF	TGTGCCAGCAGTCCTCTGGACAGGGCCTACGAGCAGTACTTC
TRBV6-5	-	-	TRBJ2-7	CASSYSGRSYEQYF	TGTGCCAGCAGTTACTCAGGCAGGTCCTACGAGCAGTACTTC
TRBV5-4	TRBD2	-	TRBJ2-3	CASSLAGGVDTQYF	TGTGCCAGCAGCTTGGCGGGAGGGGTAGATACGCAGTATTTT
TRBV6-6	-	-	TRBJ2-3	CASSATGTGGTDTQYF	TGTGCCAGCAGTGCAACCGGGACTGGTGGTACAGATACGCAGTATTTT
TRBV27	-	-	TRBJ1-6	CASSMTAAHNSPLHF	TGTGCCAGCAGTATGACAGCCGCCCATAATTCACCCCTCCACTTT
TRBV2	TRBD1	-	TRBJ2-3	CASSEARDRGGTQYF	TGTGCCAGCAGTGAAGCCCGAGACAGGGGTGGTACGCAGTATTTT
TRBV18	-	once	TRBJ1-2	CASSPTEESNYGYTF	TGTGCCAGCTCACCGACAGAGGAATCTAACTATGGCTACACCTTC
TRBV7-2	TRBD2	-	TRBJ2-7	CASSPRTSGPYEQYF	TGTGCCAGCAGCCCCCGGACTAGCGGCCCCTACGAGCAGTACTTC
TRBV5-5	TRBD1	-	TRBJ1-3	CASSFATGWNSGNTIYF	TGTGCCAGCAGCTTTGCGACAGGGTGGAACTCTGGAAACACCATATATTTT
TRBV28	-	-	TRBJ1-2	CASSLVVQGDGYTF	TGTGCCAGCAGTTTAGTTGTACAGGGAGATGGCTACACCTTC
TRBV18	TRBD2	-	TRBJ2-7	CASSPRLAGGSHEQYF	TGTGCCAGCTCACCACGACTAGCGGGAGGGTCCCACGAGCAGTACTTC
TRBV3-1/TRBV3-2	TRBD2	-	TRBJ2-2	CASSREGLASTGELFF	TGTGCCAGCAGCCGGGAGGGTCTAGCGAGCACCGGGGAGCTGTTTTTT
TRBV14	TRBD1	-	TRBJ1-1	CARLDGTGNTEAFF	TGTGCCCGCCTAGATGGGACAGGGAACACTGAAGCTTTCTTT
TRBV7-2	-	-	TRBJ2-7	CASSLSGKSSYEQYF	TGTGCCAGCAGCTTATCAGGCAAGAGCTCCTACGAGCAGTACTTC
TRBV24-1	TRBD1	-	TRBJ1-6	CATSDRQGSPLHF	TGTGCCACCAGTGACCGACAGGGTTCACCCCTCCACTTT